The 16 T cell receptor beta chains listed next were all sequenced from one sample in a study of OX40 agonist ivuxolimab in advanced cancers. Some clones are missing from TCRdb's copy, which holds only in-frame ones; the method was immunoSEQ multiplex PCR. The table records tens of thousands of clones, approximately 84% of them present only once. The sequencing used CD4+ or CD8+ T cells sorted from blood, collected in a trial of the OX40 agonist ivuxolimab. The receptor source for this set is an adult with an advanced solid tumor such as melanoma, head and neck, liver or kidney cancer.

The V gene is TRBV7-6, the J gene TRBJ2-3; D gene unclear. This CDR3 region has 16 residues. Trimming removed 1 base from V and 5 bases from J, with 16 bases in between. The V gene's germline CDR1 is SGHVS and CDR2 FNYEAQ. For the CDR3, the DNA is TGTGCCAGCAGCTTAGTCGAGCCAGATCAAGGAGATACGCAGTATTTT. Residues: CASSLVEPDQGDTQYF.

This chain connects TRBV27 to TRBJ2-3; tentatively, D is TRBD1 (6 bases). Germline CDR1 and CDR2: MNHEY and SMNVEV (reference sequence). CDR3 length equals 16 residues. V lost 4 bases and J 0 bases, leaving 14 bases between the germline ends. The CDR3 DNA reads TGTGCCAGCAGTTCCGGGACACAGATTAGCACAGATACGCAGTATTTT. Its translation is CASSSGTQISTDTQYF.

CDR3 protein: CASSFPSGLAGVQETQYF. The CDR3 coding sequence is TGTGCCAGCAGCTTCCCAAGTGGACTAGCGGGAGTTCAAGAGACCCAGTACTTC. The chain couples TRBV7-9 to TRBJ2-5; 13 bases are a match to TRBD2. Germline lookup yields CDR1 SEHNR and CDR2 FQNEAQ (reference sequence). J was trimmed by 2 bases and V by 3 bases; bases with no gene match: 9. There are 18 residues in the CDR3.

This chain uses TRBV7-8 with TRBJ2-5; no firm D call. The V and J ends lost 3 bases and 1 base respectively, with 12 bases between them. The CDR3 has 15 amino acids. CDR1 is SGHVS, CDR2 FQNEAQ, per germline. Here the CDR3 DNA reads TGTGCCAGCAGCTTCTCCTTGGTCAGCCAAGAGACCCAGTACTTC. This sequence encodes CASSFSLVSQETQYF.

The chain employs TRBV5-1 and TRBJ2-2, with 10 bases identical to TRBD1. The length of the CDR3 is 15 residues. The germline V gene has CDR1 SGHRS and CDR2 YFSETQ. V lost 4 bases, J lost 5 bases, and 5 bases stayed unmatched. The CDR3: CASSPGQGMTGELFF. In nucleotides, the CDR3 is TGCGCCAGCAGCCCGGGACAGGGGATGACCGGGGAGCTGTTTTTT. Variable domain in full (rest from reference TRBV5-1 and TRBJ2-2): KAGVTQTPRYLIKTRGQQVTLSCSPISGHRSVSWYQQTPGQGLQFLFEYFSETQRNKGNFPGRFSGRQFSNSRSEMNVSTLELGDSALYLCASSPGQGMTGELFFGEGSRLTVL.

This sequence joins TRBV9 and TRBJ1-1, with D uncertain. The CDR3 covers 13 residues. CDR1 SGDLS and CDR2 YYNGEE come from the germline V gene. Trimming removed 3 bases at V and 2 bases at J, with 8 bases between. CDR3 amino acids: CASSAEINTEAFF. CDR3 DNA: TGTGCCAGCAGCGCTGAGATAAACACTGAAGCTTTCTTT.

The J gene is TRBJ2-7, the V gene TRBV2, with D perhaps matching TRBD2 (5 bases). The germline V and J ends were trimmed by 0 bases and 5 bases, with 5 bases remaining between them. CDR3 length: 12 residues. Germline CDR1 reads SNHLY; CDR2 reads FYNNEI. CDR3 nucleotide sequence: TGTGCCAGCAGTGAAGCCGGGGACGAGCAGTACTTC. It encodes CASSEAGDEQYF.

The chain links TRBV25-1 to TRBJ2-2, with 10 bases that match TRBD2. The CDR3 has 17 residues. The germline V gene encodes CDR1 MGHDK and CDR2 SYGVNS. The V segment lost 3 bases and the J segment 4 bases; nucleotides outside the gene matches: 8. CDR3 protein: CASSDMVAGGITGELFF. In DNA, the CDR3 is TGTGCCAGCAGTGATATGGTAGCGGGAGGTATCACCGGGGAGCTGTTTTTT.

The V gene is TRBV2, the J gene TRBJ1-5; no firm D call. CDR3 length: 16 amino acids. With 4 bases removed from V and 2 bases from J, the gap between germline ends came to 15 bases. Germline V gene sequence: CDR1 SNHLY, CDR2 FYNNEI. The CDR3 loop is CASSAPKGLGNQPQHF. The DNA for the CDR3 is TGTGCCAGCAGTGCCCCTAAAGGGCTGGGCAATCAGCCCCAGCATTTT.

This chain joins TRBV7-8 and TRBJ1-2, with a weak D call TRBD1 (6 bases). Germline V CDR1 and CDR2: SGHVS, FQNEAQ. V lost 1 base to trimming and J lost 7 bases, with 22 bases between them. The CDR3 runs to 17 residues. As DNA, the CDR3 is TGTGCCAGCAGCTTAGTGGATTCAGGGGTAGTTCGGGGTGGCTACACCTTC. This translates into CASSLVDSGVVRGGYTF.

This chain joins TRBV9 and TRBJ1-1; D call uncertain. The V gene lost 6 bases and the J gene lost 1 base, with 13 bases spanning the gap. CDR1 is SGDLS and CDR2 is YYNGEE in the germline V gene. The CDR3 runs 14 residues. The CDR3 loop is CASTPPGRNTEAFF. CDR3 coding DNA: TGTGCCAGCACCCCACCCGGAAGGAACACTGAAGCTTTCTTT.

J is TRBJ1-5 and V is TRBV28; possibly TRBD1 for D (6 bases). Germline loops: CDR1 MDHEN, CDR2 SYDVKM. Trimming left V 6 bases short and J 4 bases short, with 13 bases between. CDR3 length: 14 amino acids. CDR3 loop: CASRTDRSNQPQHF. The CDR3 nucleotides are TGTGCCAGCAGGACTGACAGGTCAAATCAGCCCCAGCATTTT.

This rearrangement joins TRBV2 to TRBJ2-3, with D hard to call. The CDR3 spans 16 residues. Trimming took off 1 base at V and 0 bases at J, with 11 bases between the two ends. Germline CDR1 is SNHLY and CDR2 is FYNNEI. CDR3 sequence reads: CASSEEGVFSTDTQYF. In DNA, the CDR3 is TGTGCCAGCAGTGAAGAGGGTGTGTTTAGCACAGATACGCAGTATTTT.

This CDR3 is CASSQVHKAGGPNTGELFF. The CDR3 region has the DNA TGCGCCAGCAGCCAAGTTCATAAAGCGGGAGGGCCTAACACCGGGGAGCTGTTTTTT. The J gene is TRBJ2-2, the V gene TRBV4-1, with 10 nucleotides matching TRBD2. CDR3 length equals 19 residues. Germline lookup yields CDR1 MGHRA and CDR2 YSYEKL. The J segment lost 2 bases and the V segment lost 1 base, leaving 10 bases of the junction unmatched.

CDR3 DNA sequence: TGTGCCAGCAGCTTAAGGCAGGGATATAATTCACCCCTCCACTTT. Translation: CASSLRQGYNSPLHF. The chain links TRBV13 to TRBJ1-6; D may be TRBD1 (5 bases). The germline gives CDR1 PRHDT, CDR2 FYEKMQ (reference sequence). CDR3 length: 15 amino acids. V lost 2 bases to trimming and J lost 4 bases, with 9 bases between them.

This sequence joins TRBV5-1 and TRBJ2-3; TRBD1 matches 10 bases. This CDR3 has 16 amino acids. With 4 bases clipped from V and 4 bases from J, the junction kept 9 bases outside the gene matches. Germline assignment: CDR1 SGHRS and CDR2 YFSETQ. The CDR3 nucleotides are TGCGCCAGCAGCCCAGAGGGACAGGGGTTTCCAGATACGCAGTATTTT. It specifies CASSPEGQGFPDTQYF.